This paragraph covers one T cell receptor beta chain sequence. These data are taken from a study of shared clonotypes between healthy human individuals. Donors comprised only Caucasian adults living in Nashville, Tennessee. Running of the assay took place at deep level. Measured with immunoSEQ multiplex PCR; TCRdb has only the in-frame clones, and not every one. The sample has 450,000 to 500,000 clones; around four fifths are singletons. J gave up 9 bases and V 5 bases, and 8 bases lay outside the gene matches. CDR3 length equals 14 residues. Germline lookup yields CDR1 SGHNT and CDR2 YENEEA. The chain is built from TRBV11-3 and TRBJ2-1; 9 bases are shared with TRBD1. Material: PBMCs. The clonotype comes from a woman in her forties in good health. Some clones in this sample may be carry-over from other donors' samples. This CDR3 reads CASSRGQGNGEQFF. CDR3 nucleotide sequence: TGTGCCAGCAGCCGAGGACAGGGGAACGGTGAGCAGTTCTTC.